Listed here are 3 T cell receptor beta chains from one sample, sequenced in a study of T-cell memory formation after mild COVID-19. TCRdb itself ran the 5' RACE reads through MiXCR, one entry per CDR3 protein. This sample has about 190,000 distinct CDR3 sequences, with about 17% found just once. Sequenced input: PBMCs or a T cell subset sorted from them (not recorded which). The receptors derive from an adult woman who had mild COVID-19 (a few samples of this study predate the infection). Cell type and time point are not known.

The chain has TRBV12-3 or TRBV12-4 and TRBJ1-3; 9 bases line up with TRBD1. V was clipped by 7 bases and J by 0 bases; unmatched bases: 4. The length of the CDR3 is 15 residues. Here the CDR3 DNA reads TGTGCCAGCACCCGGGACAGGGCCTCTGGAAACACCATATATTTT. It translates to CASTRDRASGNTIYF.

This rearrangement joins TRBV7-8 to TRBJ1-3, with 8 bases matching TRBD1. The CDR3 spans 15 residues. The trim removed 5 bases at V and 4 bases at J, leaving 7 bases unmatched. Per germline, CDR1 SGHVS and CDR2 FQNEAQ. The CDR3 loop is CASSAYRGAGNTIYF. The CDR3 nucleotides are TGTGCCAGCAGCGCCTACAGGGGGGCCGGAAACACCATATATTTT. The full variable domain, rest sourced from reference TRBV7-8 and TRBJ1-3, is GAGVSQSPRYKVAKRGQDVALRCDPISGHVSLFWYQQALGQGPEFLTYFQNEAQLDKSGLPSDRFFAERPEGSVSTLKIQRTQQEDSAVYLCASSAYRGAGNTIYFGEGSWLTVV.

The V gene is TRBV7-6, the J gene TRBJ1-2; D is undetermined. V was clipped by 4 bases and J by 3 bases, with 18 bases between them. Germline V gene sequence: CDR1 SGHVS, CDR2 FNYEAQ. This CDR3 contains 16 residues. This CDR3 is CASSSYRNRPYYGYTF. CDR3 bases: TGTGCCAGCAGCTCCTACAGAAATAGACCCTACTATGGCTACACCTTC.